The 10 T cell receptor beta chains in this list originate from one sample, sequenced in a study of shared clonotypes between healthy human individuals. Sequencing used immunoSEQ multiplex PCR; TCRdb keeps in-frame clones, though not all of them. The data hold 190,000 or so clones, with roughly 70% observed a single time. Sequences were obtained from memory CD4+ T cells sorted from blood. Subset specified: CD45RA-negative fraction. The origin of the receptors is a man aged 25 to 40 in good health.

The chain has TRBV7-2 and TRBJ2-7; 7 bases agree with TRBD1. Trimming at V came to 5 bases and at J to 3 bases, leaving 10 bases not matched to a gene. Germline CDR1 reads SGHTA; CDR2 reads FQGNSA. The CDR3 has 15 residues. The CDR3 protein is CASSERQGISYEQYF. The CDR3 nucleotides are TGTGCCAGCAGCGAGCGACAGGGTATCAGCTACGAGCAGTACTTC.

Note on this clone: A much larger clone lies a single base off, so this may be a read error. The chain carries TRBV18 and TRBJ2-6; D might be TRBD2 (7 bases). V was pared by 8 bases and J by 0 bases, with 17 bases between. The CDR3 sequence is 17 residues long. Germline CDR1 KGHSH, CDR2 LQKENI. The CDR3 spells CASRGTGGASGANVLTF. The CDR3, as DNA: TGTGCCAGCCGGGGGACGGGGGGCGCCTCTGGGGCCAACGTCCTGACTTTC.

The chain carries TRBV15 and TRBJ2-7, with no clear D. Trimming took off 0 bases at V and 1 base at J, with 7 bases between the two ends. The CDR3 runs 14 residues. Germline loops: CDR1 LNHNV, CDR2 YYDKDF (reference sequence). The CDR3 reads CATSRDTVSYEQYF. The CDR3, as DNA: TGTGCCACCAGCAGAGATACGGTTTCCTACGAGCAGTACTTC.

This clone was seen more than once but under ten times. This chain joins TRBV7-6 and TRBJ2-1; a weak D match, TRBD2 (5 bases). From germline, CDR1 is SGHVS and CDR2 FNYEAQ. Trimming took off 5 bases at V and 8 bases at J, with 13 bases between the two ends. This CDR3 is 13 amino acids long. The chain's CDR3 is CASSLSFGDEQFF. The DNA for the CDR3 is TGTGCCAGCAGCCTGTCGTTCGGGGATGAGCAGTTCTTC.

The rearrangement links TRBV28 to TRBJ1-2, with 8 bases fitting TRBD1. The germline V gene has CDR1 MDHEN and CDR2 SYDVKM. This CDR3 has 16 residues. Trimming cost V 10 bases and J 4 bases; bases outside gene matches: 17. CDR3 sequence (DNA): TGTGCCACCTCGGGACAGGCGACATCCTCCCTCTATGGCTACACCTTC. Residues: CATSGQATSSLYGYTF.

The V gene is TRBV7-2, the J gene TRBJ2-3, with D hard to call. The CDR3 runs 15 residues. Germline V gene lookup returns CDR1 SGHTA and CDR2 FQGNSA. V was pared by 2 bases and J by 4 bases, with 13 bases between. In DNA, the CDR3 is TGTGCCAGCAGCTTACTCTCGTATAGGCCAGATACGCAGTATTTT. Protein product: CASSLLSYRPDTQYF. The whole variable domain, filled in from reference TRBV7-2 and TRBJ2-3, reads GAGVSQSPSNKVTEKGKDVELRCDPISGHTALYWYRQSLGQGLEFLIYFQGNSAPDKSGLPSDRFSAERTGGSVSTLTIQRTQQEDSAVYLCASSLLSYRPDTQYFGPGTRLTVL.

The V call is TRBV10-3, the J call TRBJ2-1; 7 bases align to TRBD2. Germline V gene sequence: CDR1 ENHRY, CDR2 SYGVKD. V was pared by 2 bases and J by 3 bases, with 4 bases of the junction left unmatched. This CDR3 contains 15 residues. Here the CDR3 reads CAISEGSGVYNEQFF. The CDR3 DNA is TGTGCCATCAGTGAGGGGAGCGGGGTCTACAATGAGCAGTTCTTC.

In DNA form, the CDR3 reads TGTGCCAGCAGCTTACTAGCGGGGAGTGACAATGAGCAGTTCTTC. Amino acids: CASSLLAGSDNEQFF. The chain employs TRBV11-2 and TRBJ2-1; 9 positions agree with TRBD2. Per germline, CDR1 SGHAT and CDR2 FQNNGV. The CDR3 totals 15 residues. V was clipped by 2 bases and J by 5 bases; unmatched bases: 4.

This chain links TRBV28 with TRBJ2-4; possibly TRBD1 for D (5 bases). Per the germline V gene, CDR1 is MDHEN and CDR2 is SYDVKM. With 6 bases removed from V and 5 bases from J, the gap between germline ends came to 14 bases. This CDR3 spans 14 amino acids. In nucleotides, the CDR3 is TGTGCCAGCAGCCCACAGGCCTTGGAAAACATTCAGTACTTC. This sequence encodes CASSPQALENIQYF.

Worth noting for this clone: This specimen includes other DNA sequences encoding the same CDR3. The rearrangement links TRBV11-3 to TRBJ2-7; unclear D gene. The CDR3 runs 14 residues. The ends were cut back, 1 base at V and 0 bases at J, with 7 bases in the middle. Germline V gene sequence: CDR1 SGHNT, CDR2 YENEEA. CDR3 residues: CASSLGQSSYEQYF. The CDR3 DNA sequence: TGTGCCAGCAGCTTAGGGCAGAGCTCCTACGAGCAGTACTTC.